These T cell receptor beta chains were read from a single sample in a study of blood T cell repertoires in COVID-19. Some clones are missing from TCRdb's copy, which holds only in-frame ones; the method was immunoSEQ multiplex PCR. The table lists around 190,000 clones, about 81% of them singletons. Sequenced material: PBMCs or T cells enriched from blood (not recorded which). Receptors were obtained from a man aged 40-50 years who had recovered from COVID-19. Both conserved end residues are trimmed from each CDR3. Each record gives: V gene, clone size, J gene, D gene, CDR3 protein. A D gene is named only where the DNA matches it firmly. Where a row states a size, it is once, few, many or the class of an expanded clone; other rows omit it.

v_call: TRBV12-5
clone_size: -
j_call: TRBJ2-1
d_call: TRBD2
cdr3_aa: ASGLVPSRGGSYNEQF

v_call: TRBV12-3/TRBV12-4
clone_size: -
j_call: TRBJ1-1
d_call: -
cdr3_aa: ASRQNTEAF

v_call: TRBV5-1
clone_size: -
j_call: TRBJ2-1
d_call: -
cdr3_aa: ASTEVTYNEQF

v_call: TRBV12-3/TRBV12-4
clone_size: -
j_call: TRBJ2-3
d_call: -
cdr3_aa: ASAYSTDTQY

v_call: TRBV6-1
clone_size: many
j_call: TRBJ2-2
d_call: TRBD2
cdr3_aa: ASSASSGSGTGELF

v_call: TRBV9
clone_size: -
j_call: TRBJ2-1
d_call: TRBD2
cdr3_aa: ASSVDPSGTEQF

v_call: TRBV24-1
clone_size: -
j_call: TRBJ2-3
d_call: TRBD2
cdr3_aa: ATGTGGSTDTQY

v_call: TRBV9
clone_size: -
j_call: TRBJ2-7
d_call: TRBD1
cdr3_aa: ASTPTGGQGEQY

v_call: TRBV21-1
clone_size: -
j_call: TRBJ2-4
d_call: -
cdr3_aa: ASITAGAKNIQY

v_call: TRBV30
clone_size: -
j_call: TRBJ2-6
d_call: -
cdr3_aa: AAEILVNVLT

v_call: TRBV5-8
clone_size: few
j_call: TRBJ2-7
d_call: TRBD1
cdr3_aa: ASSRGQGVDEQY